Following are 14 T cell receptor beta chains from one sample sequenced in a study of low-dose radiotherapy and immunotherapy resistance in tumors. The time point denotes: after trial treatment. As for treatment: LDRT plus nivolumab, ipilimumab, low-dose cyclophosphamide and aspirin (RACIN trial). Amplification, which lasted 15 to 20 PCR cycles, used a constant-region primer and V-primer adapter to amplify TCRs. TCRdb re-derived calls from the reads in MiXCR, one entry per CDR3 protein. The sample lists approximately 52,000 distinct CDR3 sequences, 33% occurring once. This sample comprised PBMCs, obtained after low-dose radiotherapy plus immunotherapy. These receptor sequences come from a male donor with rectosigmoid adenocarcinoma.

This clonotype showed up just a few times. The rearrangement uses TRBV12-3 or TRBV12-4 and TRBJ2-2; D perhaps matches TRBD2 (5 bases). V dropped 5 bases and J dropped 4 bases, with 17 bases sitting between them. The CDR3 is 16 residues long. CDR3 region: CASSTLGSTGTGELFF. Here the CDR3 DNA reads TGTGCCAGCAGTACTTTGGGGAGTACCGGCACCGGGGAGCTGTTTTTT.

This clonotype was seen many times. This chain joins TRBV9 and TRBJ1-5; D is unresolved. V was shortened by 4 bases and J by 1 base, with 12 bases between the two germline ends. The CDR3 has 15 residues. From germline, CDR1 is SGDLS and CDR2 YYNGEE. The CDR3 nucleotides read TGTGCCAGCAGCCCCGAAGGGAGGAGCAATCAGCCCCAGCATTTT. As protein: CASSPEGRSNQPQHF.

In this sample, this clonotype turned up many times. The chain carries TRBV29-1 and TRBJ2-7, with D unclear. Trimming stripped 7 bases from V and 3 bases from J, with 13 bases between. Germline V gene sequence: CDR1 SQVTM, CDR2 ANQGSEA. The CDR3 has 12 residues. CDR3 DNA sequence: TGCAGCGCCTGGTCGCAAAACTACGAGCAGTACTTC. Translated, it gives CSAWSQNYEQYF.

This clonotype was counted ten times or more. The chain is built from TRBV3-1 and TRBJ2-3; 8 nucleotides align to TRBD2. The germline V gene has CDR1 LGHDT and CDR2 YNNKEL (reference sequence). The length of the CDR3 is 19 residues. After removal of 4 bases from V and 2 bases from J, the junction contained 17 bases not matched to a gene. The CDR3 DNA is TGTGCCAGCAGCCTCCACGTTCGAAGCGGGAGAGGTTCCACAGATACGCAGTATTTT. Encoded protein: CASSLHVRSGRGSTDTQYF.

V gene TRBV7-2 combines with J gene TRBJ2-3; possibly TRBD1 or TRBD2 for D (5 bases each). This CDR3 contains 15 residues. Per the germline V gene, CDR1 is SGHTA and CDR2 is FQGNSA. Trimming left V 4 bases short and J 3 bases short, with 14 bases between. The chain's CDR3 is CASSWAGGGTDTQYF. CDR3 DNA sequence: TGTGCCAGCAGCTGGGCGGGTGGGGGAACAGATACGCAGTATTTT.

As concerns this clonotype: At one of its ends the junction is not consistent with the germline gene, which may arise from a read error. The chain joins TRBV5-5 to TRBJ2-7; D may be TRBD2 (5 bases). Germline V gene lookup returns CDR1 SGHKS and CDR2 YYEKEE (reference sequence). This CDR3 is built from 15 residues. CDR3 protein: CASSLAWTSAYEQYF. The CDR3 DNA is TGCGCCAGCAGCTTGGCATGGACTTCAGCTTACGAGCAGTACTTC.

This clonotype was recorded at least ten times. This chain connects TRBV6-2 or TRBV6-3 to TRBJ2-1; 9 bases map to TRBD1. Looked up from germline, CDR1 is MNHEY and CDR2 is SVGEGT. With 5 bases clipped from V and 3 bases from J, the junction kept 5 bases outside the gene matches. This CDR3 is 15 amino acids long. This CDR3 is CASSRGQGNYNEQFF. CDR3 DNA sequence: TGTGCCAGCAGTAGAGGACAGGGGAACTACAATGAGCAGTTCTTC.

This clonotype was detected once. The DNA for the CDR3 is TGTGCCAGCAACCTCGCGTTTTTGGATGAGCAGTTCTTC. Protein: CASNLAFLDEQFF. The gene calls are TRBV28 and TRBJ2-1; D ambiguous. The CDR3 extends over 13 amino acids. V gave up 7 bases and J gave up 8 bases, with 15 bases separating them. Germline V gene data show CDR1 as MDHEN and CDR2 as SYDVKM.

This clonotype showed up many times. V is TRBV5-1 and J is TRBJ2-1; the D gene could be TRBD1 or TRBD2 (5 bases each). V lost 4 bases to trimming and J lost 8 bases, with 19 bases between them. The germline CDR1 and CDR2 sequences are SGHRS and YFSETQ. The CDR3 is 15 amino acids. CDR3 residues: CASSTRFPSRDEQFF. In DNA form, the CDR3 reads TGCGCCAGCAGCACCCGCTTCCCTAGCAGGGATGAGCAGTTCTTC.

There are a few counts of this clonotype. The J gene is TRBJ2-1, the V gene TRBV9; possible D gene TRBD2, 5 bases. CDR3 length equals 12 residues. Germline V gene sequence: CDR1 SGDLS, CDR2 YYNGEE. The germline V and J ends were trimmed by 4 bases and 10 bases, with 12 bases remaining between them. CDR3 loop: CASSLGAREQFF. Written as DNA, the CDR3 is TGTGCCAGCAGCTTGGGAGCTAGAGAGCAGTTCTTC.

V usage is TRBV28 and J usage is TRBJ2-1; a possible D gene is TRBD2 (5 bases). Trimming removed 5 bases from V and 4 bases from J, with 18 bases in between. Germline V gene sequence: CDR1 MDHEN, CDR2 SYDVKM. The CDR3 loop spans 16 amino acids. CDR3 sequence: CASSPLRDLRYNEQFF. In DNA, the CDR3 is TGTGCCAGCAGTCCGCTCCGGGATCTGCGATACAATGAGCAGTTCTTC.

J is TRBJ2-7 and V is TRBV29-1; D gene ambiguous. The V and J ends lost 1 base and 7 bases respectively, with 17 bases between them. The CDR3 is 14 residues long. Germline assignment: CDR1 SQVTM and CDR2 ANQGSEA. DNA for the CDR3: TGCAGCGTTGAAGTTTCTGGGTTTTCCAGGGAGCAGTACTTC. Translation gives CSVEVSGFSREQYF.

The chain couples TRBV7-9 to TRBJ1-5; weak D call: TRBD1 (6 bases). Between the trimmed V and J ends, which lost 5 bases and 7 bases, there was a span of 15 bases. The CDR3 sequence is 14 residues long. Germline assignment: CDR1 SEHNR and CDR2 FQNEAQ (reference sequence). The CDR3 protein is CASSPWGAGQPQHF. The CDR3 nucleotides are TGTGCCAGCAGCCCCTGGGGGGCCGGGCAGCCCCAGCATTTT. Complete variable domain (other parts from reference TRBV7-9 and TRBJ1-5): DTGVSQNPRHKITKRGQNVTFRCDPISEHNRLYWYRQTLGQGPEFLTYFQNEAQLEKSRLLSDRFSAERPKGSFSTLEIQRTEQGDSAMYLCASSPWGAGQPQHFGDGTRLSIL.

This clonotype occurred many times. CDR3 nucleotide sequence: TGCAGTGCTAGAGACGGCACTAGCTCGTACACCGGGGAGCTGTTTTTT. This encodes CSARDGTSSYTGELFF. The V call is TRBV20-1, the J call TRBJ2-2; possible D gene TRBD2, 6 bases. This CDR3 has 16 amino acids. The V end was cut by 0 bases, the J end by 3 bases, with 14 bases between. CDR1 and CDR2 from the germline V gene are DFQATT and SNEGSKA (reference sequence).